A single sample is the source of the 20 T cell receptor beta chains below, sequenced in a study of cytomegalovirus exposure and HLA in healthy donors. The PCR contained 60 Vbeta and 13 Jbeta primers. Sequencing was performed with immunoSEQ multiplex PCR; in TCRdb, only in-frame clones are kept and a portion is missing. Of more than 200,000 clones detected, 85% appear once; the ten largest clones hold about 1.2%. The sequenced sample was PBMCs. The receptors here all came from a human donor in good health.

This chain links TRBV30 with TRBJ2-5; perhaps TRBD2 as D (5 bases). This CDR3 has 11 residues. The V gene's germline CDR1 is GTSNPN and CDR2 SVGIG (reference sequence). V lost 3 bases, J lost 11 bases, and 13 bases lay in between. CDR3 loop: CAWSGELGQYF. The CDR3 DNA reads TGTGCCTGGAGCGGGGAGTTGGGGCAGTACTTC.

V is TRBV7-6 and J is TRBJ2-5; tentative D call: TRBD1 (6 bases). The CDR3 is 16 residues long. V lost 5 bases and J lost 5, with 21 bases in between. Germline V gives CDR1 SGHVS, CDR2 FNYEAQ. For the CDR3, the DNA is TGTGCCAGCAGCCAACAATCTCAGGGGAGACGGGAGACCCAGTACTTC. Amino acids: CASSQQSQGRRETQYF. The full variable domain, completed using reference TRBV7-6 and TRBJ2-5, is GAGVSQSPRYKVTKRGQDVALRCDPISGHVSLYWYRQALGQGPEFLTYFNYEAQQDKSGLPNDRFSAERPEGSISTLTIQRTEQRDSAMYRCASSQQSQGRRETQYFGPGTRLLVL.

This clone was counted a single time. The J gene is TRBJ2-1, the V gene TRBV11-2; tentatively, D is TRBD2 (6 bases). The germline V gene encodes CDR1 SGHAT and CDR2 FQNNGV. This CDR3 contains 15 residues. Trimming removed 1 base from V and 0 bases from J, with 7 bases in between. As DNA, the CDR3 is TGTGCCAGCAGCTTAGTAGCGGACTCCTACAATGAGCAGTTCTTC. Encoded protein: CASSLVADSYNEQFF.

The V gene is TRBV6-6, the J gene TRBJ2-3, with 9 bases matching TRBD2. The CDR3 runs 15 residues. Germline V gives CDR1 MNHNY, CDR2 SVGAGI (reference sequence). Trimming at V came to 6 bases and at J to 5 bases, leaving 9 bases not matched to a gene. DNA for the CDR3: TGTGCCAGCAGCCTGGGGTCTAGCGGGAAAGATACGCAGTATTTT. Its translation is CASSLGSSGKDTQYF.

The gene calls are TRBV19 and TRBJ1-4, with 9 nucleotides matching TRBD1. CDR3 size: 17 residues. J gave up 5 bases and V 3 bases, and 10 bases lay outside the gene matches. Germline CDR1 LNHDA, CDR2 SQIVND (reference sequence). The CDR3 spells CASSIRPPGQGNEKLFF. The CDR3 DNA sequence: TGTGCCAGTAGTATTCGACCGCCGGGACAGGGAAATGAAAAACTGTTTTTT.

The V gene is TRBV28, the J gene TRBJ2-7; D remains ambiguous. The ends were cut back, 9 bases at V and 2 bases at J, with 8 bases in the middle. CDR3 length: 11 amino acids. The germline V gene encodes CDR1 MDHEN and CDR2 SYDVKM. CDR3 amino acids: CASCSAYEQYF. CDR3 coding DNA: TGTGCCAGTTGCTCAGCCTACGAGCAGTACTTC.

The chain joins TRBV11-2 to TRBJ2-7; 11 bases are shared with TRBD2. With 2 bases clipped from V and 4 bases from J, the junction kept 7 bases outside the gene matches. Germline V lookup: CDR1 SGHAT, CDR2 FQNNGV. The CDR3 length is 16 residues. CDR3 DNA: TGTGCCAGCAGCTTAACGCCTAGCGGGAGGATTTACGAGCAGTACTTC. Amino acid sequence: CASSLTPSGRIYEQYF.

This chain joins TRBV9 and TRBJ2-1, with D possibly matching TRBD2 (5 bases). Germline V gives CDR1 SGDLS, CDR2 YYNGEE. V lost 0 bases, J lost 6 bases, and 13 bases lay in between. This CDR3 is 15 amino acids long. The CDR3 bases are TGTGCCAGCAGCGTAGGTGGAGCGGAGGTCAATGAGCAGTTCTTC. Amino acids: CASSVGGAEVNEQFF.

The chain is built from TRBV11-1 and TRBJ1-1; possible D gene TRBD1, 5 bases. CDR1 is SGHAT and CDR2 is FQDESV in the germline V gene (reference sequence). The CDR3 loop spans 15 amino acids. The V end was cut by 0 bases, the J end by 5 bases, with 13 bases between. The CDR3 is CASSLAQGEETEAFF. The CDR3 nucleotides are TGTGCCAGCAGCTTAGCTCAGGGTGAGGAGACTGAAGCTTTCTTT.

This rearrangement joins TRBV15 to TRBJ1-2; D unresolved. The CDR3 has 12 amino acids. Between the trimmed V and J ends, which lost 3 bases and 8 bases, there was a span of 10 bases. Germline V lookup: CDR1 LNHNV, CDR2 YYDKDF (reference sequence). CDR3 sequence reads: CATSSLSGGYTF. The CDR3 nucleotides are TGTGCCACCAGCAGCTTAAGTGGCGGCTACACCTTC.

The CDR3 bases are TGTGCCAGCAGTCCAGGACAGGGGGTGGCCGGGGAGCTGTTTTTT. This encodes CASSPGQGVAGELFF. The rearrangement links TRBV28 to TRBJ2-2; 10 bases line up with TRBD1. Germline V gives CDR1 MDHEN, CDR2 SYDVKM. The ends lost 5 bases at V and 6 bases at J; junction bases unmatched: 6. This CDR3 is 15 amino acids long.

The chain links TRBV4-2 to TRBJ2-2, with 10 bases matching TRBD1. Germline V gene sequence: CDR1 LGHNA, CDR2 YNFKEQ. The CDR3 is 16 amino acids. The V gene end was trimmed by 3 bases and the J gene end by 6 bases; junction bases not matched to a gene: 7. CDR3 region: CASSQGTGEHPGELFF. For the CDR3, the DNA is TGTGCCAGCAGCCAGGGGACAGGGGAGCACCCCGGGGAGCTGTTTTTT.

The chain uses TRBV7-2 and TRBJ2-3; D call uncertain. Trimming removed 4 bases from V and 4 bases from J, with 12 bases in between. In germline, CDR1 is SGHTA, CDR2 FQGNSA. There are 14 residues in the CDR3. The CDR3, as DNA: TGTGCCAGCAGCTCGGATATAGCTGCAGATACGCAGTATTTT. Translating gives CASSSDIAADTQYF.

The chain joins TRBV14 to TRBJ1-2; D call uncertain. V gave up 4 bases and J gave up 4 bases, with 10 bases separating them. Germline CDR1 reads SGHDN; CDR2 reads FVKESK. The CDR3 runs 13 residues. The CDR3 DNA reads TGTGCCAGCAGCCCAAGACACCCCTATGGCTACACCTTC. As protein: CASSPRHPYGYTF. Using reference TRBV14 and TRBJ1-2 for the parts outside the CDR3, the full variable domain is EAGVTQFPSHSVIEKGQTVTLRCDPISGHDNLYWYRRVMGKEIKFLLHFVKESKQDESGMPNNRFLAERTGGTYSTLKVQPAELEDSGVYFCASSPRHPYGYTFGSGTRLTVV.

The DNA for the CDR3 is TGTGCCAGCACCAGGGATAGGGGCGGTTATGAGCAGTTCTTC. Protein product: CASTRDRGGYEQFF. The chain joins TRBV7-2 to TRBJ2-1; possibly TRBD1 for D (5 bases). Germline lookup yields CDR1 SGHTA and CDR2 FQGNSA. This CDR3 is 14 amino acids long. Deletions cut 7 bases from V and 8 bases from J, with 18 bases between.

The rearrangement joins TRBV28 to TRBJ2-5; tentative D call: TRBD1 (6 bases). Deletions cut 6 bases from V and 1 base from J, with 15 bases between. From germline, CDR1 is MDHEN and CDR2 SYDVKM. The CDR3 spans 15 residues. CDR3 residues: CASSLQTGFQETQYF. The CDR3 coding sequence is TGTGCCAGCAGCCTACAGACAGGCTTCCAAGAGACCCAGTACTTC.

The chain employs TRBV2 and TRBJ2-1, with D possibly matching TRBD2 (6 bases). V lost 3 bases and J lost 5, with 8 bases in between. In germline, CDR1 is SNHLY, CDR2 FYNNEI. This CDR3 contains 13 residues. CDR3 nucleotides: TGTGCCAGCAGTGAGGAGCGGGACAATGAGCAGTTCTTC. Its protein is CASSEERDNEQFF.

The chain joins TRBV1 to TRBJ2-5; the table's D call of TRBD2 was not tested on the DNA. TRBV1 is a pseudogene segment. CDR3 length equals 10 residues. In nucleotides, the CDR3 is TGCACCAGCCCACGGGAGACCCAGTACTTC. Encoded protein: CTSPRETQYF.

The V call is TRBV19, the J call TRBJ1-5, with TRBD1 identical over 9 bases. The CDR3 covers 13 residues. Germline V gives CDR1 LNHDA, CDR2 SQIVND (reference sequence). V was clipped by 6 bases and J by 4 bases; unmatched bases: 1. The CDR3 here is CASRTGGNQPQHF. The DNA for the CDR3 is TGTGCCAGTAGGACAGGGGGAAATCAGCCCCAGCATTTT.

The chain joins TRBV6-5 to TRBJ1-2; tentative D call: TRBD1 (6 bases). Between the trimmed V and J ends, which lost 4 bases and 0 bases, there was a span of 12 bases. The CDR3 totals 15 residues. From germline, CDR1 is MNHEY and CDR2 SVGAGI. The CDR3 spells CASSWTARTNYGYTF. The CDR3 DNA reads as TGTGCCAGCAGTTGGACAGCCCGCACTAACTATGGCTACACCTTC.